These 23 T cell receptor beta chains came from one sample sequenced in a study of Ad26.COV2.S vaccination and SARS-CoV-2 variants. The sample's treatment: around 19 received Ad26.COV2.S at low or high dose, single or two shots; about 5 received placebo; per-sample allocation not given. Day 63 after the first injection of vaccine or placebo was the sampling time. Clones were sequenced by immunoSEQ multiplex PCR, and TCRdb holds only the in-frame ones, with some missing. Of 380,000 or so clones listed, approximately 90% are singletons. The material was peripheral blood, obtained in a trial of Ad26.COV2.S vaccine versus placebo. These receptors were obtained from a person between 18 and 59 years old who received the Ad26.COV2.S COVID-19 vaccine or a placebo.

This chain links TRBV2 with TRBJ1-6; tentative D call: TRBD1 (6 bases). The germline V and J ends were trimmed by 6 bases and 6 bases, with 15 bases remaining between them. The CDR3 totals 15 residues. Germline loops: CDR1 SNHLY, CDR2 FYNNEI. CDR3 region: CASRITTGSNSPLHF. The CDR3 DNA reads TGTGCCAGCAGAATTACGACAGGCTCTAATTCACCCCTCCACTTT.

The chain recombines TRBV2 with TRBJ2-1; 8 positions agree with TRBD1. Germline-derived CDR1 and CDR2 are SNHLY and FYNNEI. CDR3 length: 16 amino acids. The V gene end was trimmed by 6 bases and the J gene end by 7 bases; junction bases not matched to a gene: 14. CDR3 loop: CASRGTRGPHLNEQFF. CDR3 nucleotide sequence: TGTGCCAGCAGGGGAACCAGGGGGCCCCACTTAAATGAGCAGTTCTTC.

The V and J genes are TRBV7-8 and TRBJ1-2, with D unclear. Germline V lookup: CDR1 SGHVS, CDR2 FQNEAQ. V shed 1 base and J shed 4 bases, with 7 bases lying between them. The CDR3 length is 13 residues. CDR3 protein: CASSLEQFYGYTF. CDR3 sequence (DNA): TGTGCCAGCAGCTTAGAACAGTTCTATGGCTACACCTTC.

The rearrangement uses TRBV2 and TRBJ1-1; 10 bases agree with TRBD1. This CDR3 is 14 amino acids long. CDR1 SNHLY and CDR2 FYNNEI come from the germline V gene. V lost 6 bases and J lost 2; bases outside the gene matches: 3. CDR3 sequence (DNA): TGTGCCAGCAGAGGACAGGGGGGCAACACTGAAGCTTTCTTT. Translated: CASRGQGGNTEAFF.

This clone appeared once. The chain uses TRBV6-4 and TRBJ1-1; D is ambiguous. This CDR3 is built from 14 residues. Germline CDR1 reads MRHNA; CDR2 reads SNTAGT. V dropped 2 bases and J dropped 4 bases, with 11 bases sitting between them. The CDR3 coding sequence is TGTGCCAGCAGTGACGGCAGGAAGGGCACTGAAGCTTTCTTT. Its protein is CASSDGRKGTEAFF.

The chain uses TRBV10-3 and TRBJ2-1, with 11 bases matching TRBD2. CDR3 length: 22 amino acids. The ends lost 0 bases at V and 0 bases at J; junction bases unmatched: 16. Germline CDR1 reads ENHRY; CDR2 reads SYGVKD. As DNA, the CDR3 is TGTGCCATCAGTGAGTCGAAGGGTCGGGCTAGCGGGAGGTTAGGCTCCTACAATGAGCAGTTCTTC. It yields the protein CAISESKGRASGRLGSYNEQFF.

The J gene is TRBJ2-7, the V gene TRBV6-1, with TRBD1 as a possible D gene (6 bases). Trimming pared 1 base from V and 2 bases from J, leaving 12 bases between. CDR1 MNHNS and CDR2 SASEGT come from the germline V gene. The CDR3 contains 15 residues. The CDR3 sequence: CASSEVSGAAYEQYF. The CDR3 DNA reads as TGTGCCAGCAGTGAAGTGTCAGGGGCTGCCTACGAGCAGTACTTC.

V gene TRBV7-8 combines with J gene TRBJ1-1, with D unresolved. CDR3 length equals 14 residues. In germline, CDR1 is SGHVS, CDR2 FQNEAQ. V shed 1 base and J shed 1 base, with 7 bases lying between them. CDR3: CASSLVGQNTEAFF. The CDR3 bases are TGTGCCAGCAGCTTAGTAGGGCAGAACACTGAAGCTTTCTTT.

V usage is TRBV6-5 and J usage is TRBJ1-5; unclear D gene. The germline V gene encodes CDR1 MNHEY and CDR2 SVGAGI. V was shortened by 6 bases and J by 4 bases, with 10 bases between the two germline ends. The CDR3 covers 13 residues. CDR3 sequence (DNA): TGTGCCAGCAGAATGCAAATGAATCAGCCCCAGCATTTT. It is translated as CASRMQMNQPQHF.

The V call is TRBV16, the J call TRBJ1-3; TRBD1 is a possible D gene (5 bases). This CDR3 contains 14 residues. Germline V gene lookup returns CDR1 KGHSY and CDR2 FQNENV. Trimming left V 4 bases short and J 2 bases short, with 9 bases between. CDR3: CASSPQGAGNTIYF. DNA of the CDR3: TGTGCCAGCAGCCCCCAGGGAGCTGGAAACACCATATATTTT.

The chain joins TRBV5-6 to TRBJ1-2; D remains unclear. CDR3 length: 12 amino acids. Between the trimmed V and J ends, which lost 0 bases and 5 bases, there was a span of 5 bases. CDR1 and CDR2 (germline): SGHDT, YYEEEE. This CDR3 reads CASSLDPYGYTF. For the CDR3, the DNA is TGTGCCAGCAGCTTGGACCCTTATGGCTACACCTTC.

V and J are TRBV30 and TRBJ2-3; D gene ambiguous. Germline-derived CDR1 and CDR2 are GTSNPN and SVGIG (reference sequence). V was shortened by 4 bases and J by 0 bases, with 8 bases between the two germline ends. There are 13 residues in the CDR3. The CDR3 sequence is CAWTAGSTDTQYF. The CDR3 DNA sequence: TGTGCCTGGACTGCAGGCAGCACAGATACGCAGTATTTT.

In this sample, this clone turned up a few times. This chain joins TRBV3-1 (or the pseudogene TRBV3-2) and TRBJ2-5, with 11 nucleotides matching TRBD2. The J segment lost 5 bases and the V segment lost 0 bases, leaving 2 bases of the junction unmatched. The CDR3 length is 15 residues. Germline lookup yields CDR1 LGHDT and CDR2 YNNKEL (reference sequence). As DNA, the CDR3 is TGTGCCAGCAGCCAAGATAGACTAGCGGGGGAGACCCAGTACTTC. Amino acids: CASSQDRLAGETQYF.

This chain's CDR3 is CASSVSGEREKLFF. CDR3 DNA sequence: TGTGCCAGCAGTGTGTCAGGGGAGAGAGAAAAACTGTTTTTT. The chain joins TRBV2 to TRBJ1-4; D possibly corresponds to TRBD1 (6 bases). CDR3 length equals 14 residues. Germline values: CDR1 SNHLY, CDR2 FYNNEI. Trimming took 4 bases from V and 8 from J, leaving 14 bases between them. Full variable domain (rest looked up from reference TRBV2 and TRBJ1-4): EPEVTQTPSHQVTQMGQEVILRCVPISNHLYFYWYRQILGQKVEFLVSFYNNEISEKSEIFDDQFSVERPDGSNFTLKIRSTKLEDSAMYFCASSVSGEREKLFFGSGTQLSVL.

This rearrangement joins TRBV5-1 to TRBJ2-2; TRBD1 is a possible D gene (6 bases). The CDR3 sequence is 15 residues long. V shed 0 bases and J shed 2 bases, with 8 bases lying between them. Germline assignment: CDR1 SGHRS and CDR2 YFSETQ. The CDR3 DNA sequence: TGCGCCAGCAGCTTGGTGGGACATAACACCGGGGAGCTGTTTTTT. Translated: CASSLVGHNTGELFF.

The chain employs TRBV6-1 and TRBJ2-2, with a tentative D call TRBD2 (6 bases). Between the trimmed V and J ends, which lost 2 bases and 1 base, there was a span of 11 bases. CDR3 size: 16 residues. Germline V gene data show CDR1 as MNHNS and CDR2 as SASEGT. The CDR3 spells CASSETWRENTGELFF. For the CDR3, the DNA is TGTGCCAGCAGTGAAACTTGGCGGGAGAACACCGGGGAGCTGTTTTTT.

This CDR3 reads CASSPRDTSYEQYF. In nucleotides, the CDR3 is TGTGCCAGCTCCCCCAGGGACACCTCCTACGAGCAGTACTTC. The V call is TRBV19, the J call TRBJ2-7; perhaps TRBD1 as D (6 bases). This CDR3 is built from 14 residues. In germline, CDR1 is LNHDA, CDR2 SQIVND (reference sequence). Trimming cost V 9 bases and J 0 bases, with 15 bases left between them.

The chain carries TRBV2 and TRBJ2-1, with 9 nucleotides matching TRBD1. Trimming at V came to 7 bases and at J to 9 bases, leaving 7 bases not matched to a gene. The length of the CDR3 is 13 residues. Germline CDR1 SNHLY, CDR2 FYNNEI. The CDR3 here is CASKQGALGEQFF. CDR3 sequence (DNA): TGTGCCAGCAAACAGGGGGCTTTGGGTGAGCAGTTCTTC.

This CDR3 is CASSYGPGDEKLFF. The CDR3 region has the DNA TGTGCCAGCAGTTATGGCCCGGGGGATGAAAAACTGTTTTTT. The rearrangement uses TRBV6-6 and TRBJ1-4; the D gene is possibly TRBD1 (5 bases). Germline V lookup: CDR1 MNHNY, CDR2 SVGAGI (reference sequence). Trimming pared 3 bases from V and 6 bases from J, leaving 11 bases between. The CDR3 has 14 amino acids.

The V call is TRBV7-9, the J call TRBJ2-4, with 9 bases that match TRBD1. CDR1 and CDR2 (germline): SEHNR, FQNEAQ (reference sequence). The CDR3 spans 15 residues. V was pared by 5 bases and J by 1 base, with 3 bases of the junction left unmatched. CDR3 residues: CASSTDRGAKNIQYF. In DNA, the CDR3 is TGTGCCAGCAGCACGGACAGGGGCGCCAAAAACATTCAGTACTTC. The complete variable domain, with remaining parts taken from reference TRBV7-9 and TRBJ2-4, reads DTGVSQNPRHKITKRGQNVTFRCDPISEHNRLYWYRQTLGQGPEFLTYFQNEAQLEKSRLLSDRFSAERPKGSFSTLEIQRTEQGDSAMYLCASSTDRGAKNIQYFGAGTRLSVL.

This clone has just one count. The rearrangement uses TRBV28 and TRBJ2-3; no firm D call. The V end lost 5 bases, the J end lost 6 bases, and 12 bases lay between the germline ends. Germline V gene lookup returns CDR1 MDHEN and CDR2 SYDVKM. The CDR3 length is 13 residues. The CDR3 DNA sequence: TGTGCCAGCAGTCCACCGCACTTGGATACGCAGTATTTT. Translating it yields CASSPPHLDTQYF. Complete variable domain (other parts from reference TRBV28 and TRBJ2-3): DVKVTQSSRYLVKRTGEKVFLECVQDMDHENMFWYRQDPGLGLRLIYFSYDVKMKEKGDIPEGYSVSREKKERFSLILESASTNQTSMYLCASSPPHLDTQYFGPGTRLTVL.

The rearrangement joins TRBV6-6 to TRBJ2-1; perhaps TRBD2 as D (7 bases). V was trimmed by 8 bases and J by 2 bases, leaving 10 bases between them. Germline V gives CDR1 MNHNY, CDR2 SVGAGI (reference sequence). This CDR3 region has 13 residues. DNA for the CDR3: TGTGCCAGCGGGGGGGGCACCTACAATGAGCAGTTCTTC. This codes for CASGGGTYNEQFF.

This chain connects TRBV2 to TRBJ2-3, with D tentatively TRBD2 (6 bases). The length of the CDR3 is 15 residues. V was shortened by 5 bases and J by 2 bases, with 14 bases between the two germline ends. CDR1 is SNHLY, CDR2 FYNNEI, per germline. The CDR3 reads CASSRDGGNTDTQYF. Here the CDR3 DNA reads TGTGCCAGCAGTCGGGACGGGGGAAACACAGATACGCAGTATTTT.